This is a list of T cell receptor beta chains from one sample in a study of beta chain features in type 1 diabetes. Sequencing used immunoSEQ multiplex PCR; TCRdb keeps in-frame clones, though not all of them. The data contain 850,000 to 900,000 clones, roughly 16% of them singletons. The sample was naive CD4+ T cells from blood. Source of these receptors: a woman between 18 and 29 years old in good health. CDR3s include the opening cysteine and the closing phenylalanine or tryptophan. Fields, in order: CDR3 protein, CDR3 DNA, V gene, D gene, J gene, clone size. The D gene is left open where the match is weak. Some rows have no size entry. The others give once, few or many, or a class for an expanded clone.

CDR3: CASSLDPNNEQFF; DNA: TGTGCCAGCAGCTTGGACCCCAACAATGAGCAGTTCTTC; V: TRBV5-8; D: .; J: TRBJ2-1; size: .
CDR3: CASSDLGLAVGDTQYF; DNA: TGTGCCAGCTCAGACTTGGGACTAGCGGTCGGAGATACGCAGTATTTT; V: TRBV18; D: TRBD2; J: TRBJ2-3; size: few
CDR3: CATSRGSQGADSYEQYF; DNA: TGTGCCACCAGCAGAGGTTCCCAGGGGGCGGACTCCTACGAGCAGTACTTC; V: TRBV15; D: TRBD1; J: TRBJ2-7; size: .
CDR3: CASSPVVGTDTQYF; DNA: TGTGCCAGCTCACCGGTGGTAGGCACAGATACGCAGTATTTT; V: TRBV18; D: .; J: TRBJ2-3; size: few
CDR3: CASSYHDRGNEQFF; DNA: TGTGCCAGCAGCTACCACGACAGGGGCAATGAGCAGTTCTTC; V: TRBV7-2; D: TRBD1; J: TRBJ2-1; size: few
CDR3: CSARTGDTIYF; DNA: TGCAGTGCTCGCACCGGGGACACCATATATTTT; V: TRBV20-1; D: .; J: TRBJ1-3; size: few
CDR3: CASSVTPGGGYTF; DNA: TGTGCCAGCAGCGTTACACCCGGGGGCGGCTACACCTTC; V: TRBV9; D: .; J: TRBJ1-2; size: few
CDR3: CASREDRVTHASPLHF; DNA: TGTGCCAGCAGGGAGGACAGGGTGACACACGCTTCACCCCTCCACTTT; V: TRBV2; D: TRBD1; J: TRBJ1-6; size: .
CDR3: CASSLGQGGYEQYF; DNA: TGTGCCAGCAGTCTCGGACAGGGGGGCTACGAGCAGTACTTC; V: TRBV28; D: TRBD1; J: TRBJ2-7; size: .
CDR3: CASRRSGISTDTQYF; DNA: TGTGCCAGCAGACGTAGCGGGATTAGCACAGATACGCAGTATTTT; V: TRBV6-5; D: TRBD2; J: TRBJ2-3; size: few
CDR3: CASRRRTGDEQFF; DNA: TGTGCCAGCAGACGCAGGACAGGGGACGAGCAGTTCTTC; V: TRBV27; D: TRBD1; J: TRBJ2-1; size: .
CDR3: CSVLGAAYEQYF; DNA: TGCAGCGTCCTGGGGGCTGCTTACGAGCAGTACTTC; V: TRBV29-1; D: .; J: TRBJ2-7; size: .
CDR3: CASKGSLAKNIQYF; DNA: TGTGCCAGCAAAGGCAGCCTAGCCAAAAACATTCAGTACTTC; V: TRBV6-1; D: .; J: TRBJ2-4; size: .
CDR3: CASSVRPSSETQYF; DNA: TGTGCCAGCAGCGTCAGGCCTAGCTCGGAGACCCAGTACTTC; V: TRBV9; D: .; J: TRBJ2-5; size: few
CDR3: CASSPRTSGSLYEQYF; DNA: TGTGCCAGCAGTCCGAGGACTAGCGGGAGTTTATACGAGCAGTACTTC; V: TRBV27; D: TRBD2; J: TRBJ2-7; size: .
CDR3: CASSLGSGGDSQPQHF; DNA: TGTGCCAGCAGCTTAGGATCAGGGGGCGACTCCCAGCCCCAGCATTTT; V: TRBV7-9; D: TRBD1; J: TRBJ1-5; size: .
CDR3: CASSESGTSTDTQYF; DNA: TGTGCCAGCAGTGAAAGCGGGACTAGCACAGATACGCAGTATTTT; V: TRBV6-4; D: TRBD2; J: TRBJ2-3; size: .
CDR3: CASSQEGHSNQPQHF; DNA: TGCGCCAGCAGCCAAGAGGGACATAGCAATCAGCCCCAGCATTTT; V: TRBV4-3; D: .; J: TRBJ1-5; size: .
CDR3: CASGPRLNEQFF; DNA: TGCGCCAGCGGGCCTCGTTTGAATGAGCAGTTCTTC; V: TRBV5-1; D: .; J: TRBJ2-1; size: few
CDR3: CASSFGVYTEAFF; DNA: TGTGCCAGCAGTTTTGGGGTGTACACTGAAGCTTTCTTT; V: TRBV27; D: .; J: TRBJ1-1; size: .
CDR3: CASTAGPNQPQHF; DNA: TGTGCCAGCACAGCGGGGCCTAATCAGCCCCAGCATTTT; V: TRBV25-1; D: .; J: TRBJ1-5; size: few
CDR3: CASSIMAGAHEQYF; DNA: TGTGCCAGTAGTATAATGGCAGGGGCTCACGAGCAGTACTTC; V: TRBV19; D: .; J: TRBJ2-7; size: .
CDR3: CASLLVFF; DNA: TGTGCCAGCCTACTTGTCTTCTTT; V: TRBV27; D: .; J: TRBJ1-1; size: .
CDR3: CASSLRRGEQYF; DNA: TGTGCCAGCAGTTTACGGCGGGGCGAGCAGTACTTC; V: TRBV28; D: .; J: TRBJ2-7; size: .
CDR3: CASSAGAEQFF; DNA: TGTGCCAGTTCTGCGGGAGCTGAGCAGTTCTTC; V: TRBV19; D: TRBD2; J: TRBJ2-1; size: .
CDR3: CASTRTPRQGDEQYF; DNA: TGCGCCAGCACCCGGACGCCGAGACAGGGTGACGAGCAGTACTTC; V: TRBV23-1; D: TRBD1; J: TRBJ2-7; size: few
CDR3: CASSPSDRLYEQYF; DNA: TGTGCCAGCAGTCCTTCCGACAGGTTGTACGAGCAGTACTTC; V: TRBV7-6; D: .; J: TRBJ2-7; size: .
CDR3: CASSYHSLSYNEQFF; DNA: TGTGCCAGCAGTTACCACTCACTCTCCTACAATGAGCAGTTCTTC; V: TRBV6-5; D: .; J: TRBJ2-1; size: few
CDR3: CAISPRTSGRAAGYEQYF; DNA: TGTGCCATCAGTCCAAGGACTAGCGGGAGGGCTGCGGGGTACGAGCAGTACTTC; V: TRBV10-3; D: TRBD2; J: TRBJ2-7; size: .
CDR3: CASSRQGAGTDTQYF; DNA: TGTGCCAGCAGCCGACAGGGGGCTGGCACAGATACGCAGTATTTT; V: TRBV16; D: TRBD1; J: TRBJ2-3; size: .
CDR3: CASRLAGTREQYF; DNA: TGTGCCAGCAGACTAGCGGGCACTCGAGAGCAGTACTTC; V: TRBV6-5; D: TRBD2; J: TRBJ2-7; size: once
CDR3: CASSIDLFGTVSSYNEQFF; DNA: TGTGCCAGTAGTATAGATCTATTTGGAACGGTGAGCTCCTACAATGAGCAGTTCTTC; V: TRBV19; D: .; J: TRBJ2-1; size: few
CDR3: CASSPPGVNYGYTF; DNA: TGTGCCAGCAGCCCGCCGGGAGTCAACTATGGCTACACCTTC; V: TRBV7-9; D: .; J: TRBJ1-2; size: few
CDR3: CASSPPMGLAGYTGELFF; DNA: TGTGCCAGCTCACCACCTATGGGACTAGCGGGCTACACCGGGGAGCTGTTTTTT; V: TRBV18; D: TRBD2; J: TRBJ2-2; size: .
CDR3: CASSLYQGPPDETNEKLFF; DNA: TGTGCCAGCAGCTTGTATCAGGGCCCCCCCGATGAAACTAATGAAAAACTGTTTTTT; V: TRBV5-4; D: .; J: TRBJ1-4; size: .
CDR3: CASSLDRGAYEQYF; DNA: TGTGCCAGCAGCTTAGATCGGGGCGCCTACGAGCAGTACTTC; V: TRBV7-2; D: .; J: TRBJ2-7; size: .
CDR3: CASSPNYEQFF; DNA: TGTGCCAGCAGTCCTAACTATGAGCAGTTCTTC; V: TRBV6-6; D: .; J: TRBJ2-1; size: .
CDR3: CASNSAVNEQYF; DNA: TGTGCCAGCAATTCTGCGGTCAACGAGCAGTACTTC; V: TRBV6-5; D: .; J: TRBJ2-7; size: .
CDR3: CASSRSGRGPTNEKLFF; DNA: TGTGCCAGCAGTAGGTCCGGCAGGGGGCCTACTAATGAAAAACTGTTTTTT; V: TRBV27; D: TRBD1; J: TRBJ1-4; size: .
CDR3: CASSSSGLNTGELFF; DNA: TGTGCCAGCAGCTCCTCGGGACTTAACACCGGGGAGCTGTTTTTT; V: TRBV7-9; D: .; J: TRBJ2-2; size: few
CDR3: CAISGSGGGTGELFF; DNA: TGTGCCATCAGTGGGTCCGGGGGCGGGACCGGGGAGCTGTTTTTT; V: TRBV10-3; D: .; J: TRBJ2-2; size: .
CDR3: CASSSYNEQFF; DNA: TGTGCCAGTAGTTCATACAATGAGCAGTTCTTC; V: TRBV19; D: .; J: TRBJ2-1; size: few
CDR3: CSAKGTTNEKLFF; DNA: TGCAGCGCGAAGGGTACAACTAATGAAAAACTGTTTTTT; V: TRBV29-1; D: .; J: TRBJ1-4; size: .
CDR3: CASSIDYLRRGSNQPQHF; DNA: TGTGCCAGTAGTATAGATTACCTCCGGAGGGGTAGCAATCAGCCCCAGCATTTT; V: TRBV19; D: .; J: TRBJ1-5; size: once
CDR3: CASSQDRGQNQFF; DNA: TGTGCCAGCAGCCAAGATCGCGGACAGAACCAGTTCTTC; V: TRBV14; D: .; J: TRBJ2-1; size: many
CDR3: CASSLSSGRRNEQFF; DNA: TGTGCCAGCAGTTTATCAAGCGGGAGACGGAATGAGCAGTTCTTC; V: TRBV28; D: TRBD2; J: TRBJ2-1; size: .
CDR3: CASSLVASGGWEQYF; DNA: TGTGCCAGCAGCTTAGTTGCTAGTGGGGGGTGGGAGCAGTACTTC; V: TRBV7-2; D: .; J: TRBJ2-7; size: .
CDR3: CASSPGTGGDGNTIYF; DNA: TGTGCCAGCTCACCCGGGACAGGGGGTGATGGAAACACCATATATTTT; V: TRBV18; D: TRBD1; J: TRBJ1-3; size: .
CDR3: CASSVGQTGEQYF; DNA: TGTGCCAGCAGCGTAGGACAGACTGGCGAGCAGTACTTC; V: TRBV7-3; D: .; J: TRBJ2-7; size: .
CDR3: CASSQPRTAANSPLHF; DNA: TGTGCCAGCAGCCAACCTCGGACAGCGGCGAATTCACCCCTCCACTTT; V: TRBV6-6; D: .; J: TRBJ1-6; size: few
CDR3: CASSSSTGSNTGELFF; DNA: TGTGCCAGCAGCTCGTCGACAGGGTCGAACACCGGGGAGCTGTTTTTT; V: TRBV7-2; D: TRBD1; J: TRBJ2-2; size: .
CDR3: CASSDSACRCYGYTF; DNA: TGTGCCAGCAGTGACTCGGCTTGTCGATGCTATGGCTACACCTTC; V: TRBV6-4; D: .; J: TRBJ1-2; size: .
CDR3: CASSLGSGASYEQYF; DNA: TGTGCCAGTAGTCTCGGATCGGGGGCCTCCTACGAGCAGTACTTC; V: TRBV19; D: .; J: TRBJ2-7; size: .
CDR3: CASSLIRDPESRYF; DNA: TGTGCCAGCAGCTTGATCCGGGACCCCGAATCAAGGTACTTC; V: TRBV7-9; D: .; J: TRBJ2-7; size: .
CDR3: CASSQGTLYNEQFF; DNA: TGCGCCAGCAGCCAAGGGACTCTCTACAATGAGCAGTTCTTC; V: TRBV5-1; D: .; J: TRBJ2-1; size: .
CDR3: CASSLVFRETQYF; DNA: TGTGCCAGCAGCTTAGTCTTTAGGGAGACCCAGTACTTC; V: TRBV7-3; D: .; J: TRBJ2-5; size: few